A single sample is the source of the 8 T cell receptor beta chains below, sequenced in a study of regulatory T cells in long-lasting Graves disease. Time point: persistent/refractory GD, antithyroid drugs over 5 years with positive TRAb. The TCR library was made from RNA extracted from PBMCs. The authors built TCR beta libraries using iRepertoire HTBI primers and Arm-PCR of CDR3 regions. TCRdb re-called the multiplex PCR reads through MiXCR, storing one row per CDR3 protein. Of about 660,000 distinct CDR3 sequences in the sample, approximately 29% are singletons; the top ten hold roughly 40%. Sequenced here: peripheral blood mononuclear cells (PBMCs), sampled when the disease was refractory, from a patient treated with antithyroid drugs. These receptor sequences come from a female donor with Graves disease.

CDR3 protein: CASSYWTEDTEAFF. DNA for the CDR3: TGTGCCAGCAGCTACTGGACAGAGGACACTGAAGCTTTCTTT. The V call is TRBV7-9, the J call TRBJ1-1, with D possibly being TRBD1 (6 bases). Trimming removed 4 bases at V and 3 bases at J, with 12 bases between. Germline CDR1 is SEHNR and CDR2 is FQNEAQ (reference sequence). This CDR3 is 14 amino acids long.

This clonotype occurred many times. The chain is built from TRBV27 and TRBJ2-7; D might be TRBD2 (7 bases). The V end was cut by 2 bases, the J end by 5 bases, with 16 bases between. Germline CDR1 is MNHEY and CDR2 is SMNVEV (reference sequence). The CDR3 extends over 15 amino acids. The CDR3 DNA sequence: TGTGCCAGCAGTTTAGAGTCTAAGGGGGGGCACGAGCAGTACTTC. As protein: CASSLESKGGHEQYF.

V gene TRBV5-8 combines with J gene TRBJ1-2, with 7 bases lining up with TRBD1. Germline values: CDR1 SGHTS, CDR2 YDEGEE. Germline trimming cut 0 bases from V and 6 bases from J; bases unmatched to any gene: 5. The CDR3 has 14 residues. CDR3 nucleotides: TGTGCCAGCAGCTTGGGCAGGGGGTCGGATGGCTACACCTTC. Its protein product is CASSLGRGSDGYTF.

This clonotype was counted a single time. V gene TRBV30 combines with J gene TRBJ1-6; D gene unclear. Germline V CDR1 and CDR2: GTSNPN, SVGIG (reference sequence). The CDR3 extends over 13 amino acids. With 2 bases removed from V and 8 bases from J, the gap between germline ends came to 10 bases. CDR3 sequence: CAWSTGVDSPLHF. DNA of the CDR3: TGTGCCTGGAGTACTGGGGTCGATTCACCCCTCCACTTT.

This clonotype has only a few counts. The chain combines TRBV6-1 with TRBJ2-5; 9 nucleotides line up with TRBD2. After removal of 1 base from V and 6 bases from J, the junction contained 15 bases not matched to a gene. Per the germline V gene, CDR1 is MNHNS and CDR2 is SASEGT. The CDR3 covers 18 residues. The CDR3, as DNA: TGTGCCAGCAGTGAAGATTACGTTGGGACTAGCTTAATAAAGACCCAGTACTTC. It specifies CASSEDYVGTSLIKTQYF.

This chain uses TRBV12-3 or TRBV12-4 with TRBJ2-2; TRBD2 agrees at 16 bases. This CDR3 region has 20 residues. With V trimmed by 5 bases and J by 4 bases, 13 bases remained unmatched. The CDR3 loop is CASSSEPGTSGRVFTGELFF. The CDR3 DNA is TGTGCCAGCAGTAGCGAACCGGGGACTAGCGGGAGGGTTTTCACCGGGGAGCTGTTTTTT.

This clonotype has only a few counts. The chain couples TRBV20-1 to TRBJ2-6; no clear D gene. Germline V gives CDR1 DFQATT, CDR2 SNEGSKA (reference sequence). This CDR3 is 13 amino acids long. V lost 7 bases and J 4 bases, leaving 11 bases between the germline ends. The CDR3 region has the DNA TGCAGTGGGCGGCGAGCCGGGGCCAACGTCCTGACTTTC. Amino acids: CSGRRAGANVLTF.

This clonotype was recorded a few times. The chain employs TRBV6-1 and TRBJ2-7; TRBD1 is a possible D gene (6 bases). V lost 6 bases, J lost 7 bases, and 13 bases lay in between. CDR1 and CDR2 from the germline V gene are MNHNS and SASEGT. The CDR3 is 12 residues long. CDR3 bases: TGTGCCAGCAGCCCAGGGGTCGGGGAGCAGTACTTC. It is translated as CASSPGVGEQYF.